The entry that follows covers one T cell receptor beta chain sequence. The sample belongs to a study of T cells in tumors after PD-1 blockade. Study information: Excluded were patients with checkpoint blockade, immunosuppressants, or radiotherapy or other anti-cancer therapy within 4 weeks. During anti-PD-1 treatment, some patients continued daily vismodegib 150 mg.

Looked up from germline, CDR1 is SQVTM and CDR2 is ANQGSEA. CDR3 size: 12 residues. Trimming shortened V by 4 bases and J by 0 bases, and 7 bases separated the two germline ends. Assay used: immunoSEQ multiplex PCR; TCRdb lists only in-frame clones, some missing. The sample lists about 5,800 clones, roughly 80% occurring once. This TCR was sampled from a human donor with advanced basal cell or squamous cell carcinoma (not recorded which). This chain uses TRBV29-1 with TRBJ2-7; D remains ambiguous. Sample: PBMCs, taken after anti-PD-1 therapy. CDR3 in amino acids: CSVGMSSYEQYF. DNA for the CDR3: TGCAGCGTTGGGATGAGCTCCTACGAGCAGTACTTC.